These 10 T cell receptor beta chains came from one sample sequenced in a study of patients with pleural tuberculosis. TCRdb passed the reads through MiXCR, listing each CDR3 protein once. The table records under 65,000 distinct CDR3 sequences, about 7.3% of them present only once. These receptor sequences come from a human donor with pleural tuberculosis.

The chain links TRBV12-3 or TRBV12-4 to TRBJ1-3; D is unclear. The V end lost 1 base, the J end lost 3 bases, and 4 bases lay between the germline ends. The CDR3 consists of 13 residues. CDR3 bases: TGTGCCAGCAGTTTAGACGGTGGAAACACCATATATTTT. It specifies CASSLDGGNTIYF.

This clonotype was found many times. This chain connects TRBV7-8 to TRBJ1-1, with 10 bases identical to TRBD1. Looked up from germline, CDR1 is SGHVS and CDR2 is FQNEAQ. The CDR3 has 12 residues. V dropped 6 bases and J dropped 11; count of bases not matched to a gene: 6. The CDR3 bases are TGTGCCAGCAGGCCAGACAGGGGGCCCGCTTTCTTT. Translation: CASRPDRGPAFF. The full variable domain, completed using reference TRBV7-8 and TRBJ1-1, is GAGVSQSPRYKVAKRGQDVALRCDPISGHVSLFWYQQALGQGPEFLTYFQNEAQLDKSGLPSDRFFAERPEGSVSTLKIQRTQQEDSAVYLCASRPDRGPAFFGQGTRLTVV.

The sample holds many counts of this clonotype. The V and J genes are TRBV20-1 and TRBJ2-1, with D perhaps TRBD1 or TRBD2 (5 bases each). The CDR3 runs 12 residues. The V gene's germline CDR1 is DFQATT and CDR2 SNEGSKA (reference sequence). Trimming pared 2 bases from V and 6 bases from J, leaving 8 bases between. The CDR3 DNA is TGCAGTGCTAGACGAGGGACCAATGAGCAGTTCTTC. Protein: CSARRGTNEQFF.

This clonotype has ten or more counts. This chain links TRBV6-1 with TRBJ2-7; D may correspond to TRBD1 or TRBD2 (5 bases each). V shed 7 bases and J shed 2 bases, with 15 bases lying between them. Germline-derived CDR1 and CDR2 are MNHNS and SASEGT. The CDR3 loop spans 14 amino acids. This CDR3 reads CASKKGTSTYEQYV. CDR3 sequence (DNA): TGTGCCAGCAAAAAGGGGACCTCCACCTACGAGCAGTACGTC.

Concerning this clonotype itself: This may arise from a read error, as a much more abundant clone is one base away. The chain uses TRBV20-1 and TRBJ2-5; 8 nucleotides agree with TRBD1. CDR3 length: 14 amino acids. Germline values: CDR1 DFQATT, CDR2 SNEGSKA (reference sequence). With 5 bases clipped from V and 5 bases from J, the junction kept 10 bases outside the gene matches. The CDR3 region is CSAGVPRQGETQYF. The CDR3 bases are TGCAGTGCTGGAGTTCCTCGACAGGGGGAGACCCAGTACTTC.

This clonotype was seen at least ten times. The chain is built from TRBV11-2 and TRBJ2-1, with 7 bases identical to TRBD2. The germline gives CDR1 SGHAT, CDR2 FQNNGV. V gave up 4 bases and J gave up 9 bases; unmatched junction bases: 12. The CDR3 totals 15 residues. DNA of the CDR3: TGTGCCAGCAGCTCCACTAGCGTCGCTCCCGGTGAGCAGTTCTTC. Protein sequence: CASSSTSVAPGEQFF.

This clonotype was observed at least ten times. The chain joins TRBV20-1 to TRBJ2-7; TRBD1 aligns across 7 bases. This CDR3 is 14 amino acids long. Losses at the gene ends were 3 bases for V and 1 base for J; bases not matched to a gene: 6. The germline V gene encodes CDR1 DFQATT and CDR2 SNEGSKA (reference sequence). The DNA of the CDR3 is TGCAGTGCTAGCGGGACAGAGAAATCCTACGAGCAGTACTTC. Translating it yields CSASGTEKSYEQYF.

This clonotype was recorded at least ten times. This chain joins TRBV20-1 and TRBJ1-4; D is possibly TRBD1 (5 bases). The CDR3 length is 14 residues. V lost 3 bases and J 7 bases, leaving 15 bases between the germline ends. Looked up from germline, CDR1 is DFQATT and CDR2 is SNEGSKA (reference sequence). In nucleotides, the CDR3 is TGCAGTGCTAGGCCCACAGGAAGCGGTGAAAAACTGTTTTTT. Translating it yields CSARPTGSGEKLFF.

The chain is built from TRBV19 and TRBJ1-5; perhaps TRBD1 as D (5 bases). The CDR3 is 16 amino acids. CDR1 is LNHDA and CDR2 is SQIVND in the germline V gene (reference sequence). V lost 5 bases and J 2 bases, leaving 16 bases between the germline ends. The CDR3 reads CASSPPRGSGNQPQHF. CDR3 nucleotides: TGTGCCAGTAGTCCTCCTAGGGGCTCGGGCAATCAGCCCCAGCATTTT.

This chain connects TRBV29-1 to TRBJ2-1, with 7 bases identical to TRBD1. The CDR3 has 14 residues. The ends lost 4 bases at V and 7 bases at J; junction bases unmatched: 10. The germline V gene encodes CDR1 SQVTM and CDR2 ANQGSEA. The CDR3 DNA sequence: TGCAGCGTTGCCAAGGGGGCGGTTCTAAATGAGCAGTTCTTC. Translation: CSVAKGAVLNEQFF.